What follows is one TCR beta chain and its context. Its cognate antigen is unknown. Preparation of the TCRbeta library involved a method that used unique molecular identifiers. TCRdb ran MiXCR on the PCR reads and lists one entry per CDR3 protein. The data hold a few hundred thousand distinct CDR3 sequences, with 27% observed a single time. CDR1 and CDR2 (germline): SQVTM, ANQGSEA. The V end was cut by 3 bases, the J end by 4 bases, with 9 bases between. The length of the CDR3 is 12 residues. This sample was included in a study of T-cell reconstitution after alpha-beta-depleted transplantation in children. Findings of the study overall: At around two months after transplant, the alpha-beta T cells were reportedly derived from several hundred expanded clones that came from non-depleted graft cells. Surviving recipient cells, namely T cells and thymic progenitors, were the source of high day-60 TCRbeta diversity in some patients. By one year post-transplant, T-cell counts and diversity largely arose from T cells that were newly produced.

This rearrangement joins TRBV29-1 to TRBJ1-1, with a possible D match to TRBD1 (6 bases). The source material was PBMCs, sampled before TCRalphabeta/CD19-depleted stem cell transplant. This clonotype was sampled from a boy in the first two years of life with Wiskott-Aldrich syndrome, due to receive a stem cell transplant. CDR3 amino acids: CSVDEDSTEAFF. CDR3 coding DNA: TGCAGCGTTGACGAGGACAGCACTGAAGCTTTCTTT.